The 2 T cell receptor beta chains listed next were all sequenced from one sample in a study of a mutant IDH1 vaccine in newly diagnosed glioma. Clones were sequenced by immunoSEQ multiplex PCR, and TCRdb holds only the in-frame ones, with some missing. The sample yields tens of thousands of clones, roughly 70% seen once. The sample's time point: week 47, end of study. Every single dose of the vaccine, 300 ug of mutant IDH1 20-mer peptide, came with topical imiquimod. Their recognized antigens are unknown. The sample was PBMCs, taken from a glioma patient whose treatment included an IDH1 peptide vaccine. These receptors came from a man aged 40-49 years with glioma.

J is TRBJ1-1 and V is TRBV6-5, with 7 bases matching TRBD1. The CDR3 runs to 15 residues. The V and J ends lost 4 bases and 0 bases, in that order; junction bases with no gene match: 5. The V gene's germline CDR1 is MNHEY and CDR2 SVGAGI. The CDR3 sequence: CASSSAGTVNTEAFF. For the CDR3, the DNA is TGTGCCAGCAGTTCCGCCGGGACAGTGAACACTGAAGCTTTCTTT.

Only a few counts were recorded for this clone. The chain couples TRBV2 to TRBJ2-1, with D possibly TRBD1 on 6 matching bases. Germline CDR1 SNHLY, CDR2 FYNNEI. Deletions cut 3 bases from V and 10 bases from J, with 16 bases between. The CDR3 extends over 14 amino acids. CDR3 coding DNA: TGTGCCAGCAGTGAGGCCTACAAGGGGGAGGAGCAGTTCTTC. The encoded protein is CASSEAYKGEEQFF.